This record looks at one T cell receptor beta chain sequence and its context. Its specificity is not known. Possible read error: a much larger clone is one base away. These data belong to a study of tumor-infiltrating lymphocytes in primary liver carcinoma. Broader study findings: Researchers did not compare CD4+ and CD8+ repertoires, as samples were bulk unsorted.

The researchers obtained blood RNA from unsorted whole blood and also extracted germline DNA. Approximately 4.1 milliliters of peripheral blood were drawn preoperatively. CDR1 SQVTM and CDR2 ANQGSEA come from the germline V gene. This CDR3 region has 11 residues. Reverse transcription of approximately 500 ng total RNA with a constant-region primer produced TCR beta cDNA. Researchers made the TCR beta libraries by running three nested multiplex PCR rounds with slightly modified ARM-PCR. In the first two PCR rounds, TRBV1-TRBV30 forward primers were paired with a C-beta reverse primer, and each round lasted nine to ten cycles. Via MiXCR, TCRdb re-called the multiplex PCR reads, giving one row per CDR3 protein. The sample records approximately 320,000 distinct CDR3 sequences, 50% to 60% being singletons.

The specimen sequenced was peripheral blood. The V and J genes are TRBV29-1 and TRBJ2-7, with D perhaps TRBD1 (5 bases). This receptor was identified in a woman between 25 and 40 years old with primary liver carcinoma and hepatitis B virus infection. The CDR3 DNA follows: TGCAACGTGGAGCAGGGCCACGAGCAGTACTTC. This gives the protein CNVEQGHEQYF.